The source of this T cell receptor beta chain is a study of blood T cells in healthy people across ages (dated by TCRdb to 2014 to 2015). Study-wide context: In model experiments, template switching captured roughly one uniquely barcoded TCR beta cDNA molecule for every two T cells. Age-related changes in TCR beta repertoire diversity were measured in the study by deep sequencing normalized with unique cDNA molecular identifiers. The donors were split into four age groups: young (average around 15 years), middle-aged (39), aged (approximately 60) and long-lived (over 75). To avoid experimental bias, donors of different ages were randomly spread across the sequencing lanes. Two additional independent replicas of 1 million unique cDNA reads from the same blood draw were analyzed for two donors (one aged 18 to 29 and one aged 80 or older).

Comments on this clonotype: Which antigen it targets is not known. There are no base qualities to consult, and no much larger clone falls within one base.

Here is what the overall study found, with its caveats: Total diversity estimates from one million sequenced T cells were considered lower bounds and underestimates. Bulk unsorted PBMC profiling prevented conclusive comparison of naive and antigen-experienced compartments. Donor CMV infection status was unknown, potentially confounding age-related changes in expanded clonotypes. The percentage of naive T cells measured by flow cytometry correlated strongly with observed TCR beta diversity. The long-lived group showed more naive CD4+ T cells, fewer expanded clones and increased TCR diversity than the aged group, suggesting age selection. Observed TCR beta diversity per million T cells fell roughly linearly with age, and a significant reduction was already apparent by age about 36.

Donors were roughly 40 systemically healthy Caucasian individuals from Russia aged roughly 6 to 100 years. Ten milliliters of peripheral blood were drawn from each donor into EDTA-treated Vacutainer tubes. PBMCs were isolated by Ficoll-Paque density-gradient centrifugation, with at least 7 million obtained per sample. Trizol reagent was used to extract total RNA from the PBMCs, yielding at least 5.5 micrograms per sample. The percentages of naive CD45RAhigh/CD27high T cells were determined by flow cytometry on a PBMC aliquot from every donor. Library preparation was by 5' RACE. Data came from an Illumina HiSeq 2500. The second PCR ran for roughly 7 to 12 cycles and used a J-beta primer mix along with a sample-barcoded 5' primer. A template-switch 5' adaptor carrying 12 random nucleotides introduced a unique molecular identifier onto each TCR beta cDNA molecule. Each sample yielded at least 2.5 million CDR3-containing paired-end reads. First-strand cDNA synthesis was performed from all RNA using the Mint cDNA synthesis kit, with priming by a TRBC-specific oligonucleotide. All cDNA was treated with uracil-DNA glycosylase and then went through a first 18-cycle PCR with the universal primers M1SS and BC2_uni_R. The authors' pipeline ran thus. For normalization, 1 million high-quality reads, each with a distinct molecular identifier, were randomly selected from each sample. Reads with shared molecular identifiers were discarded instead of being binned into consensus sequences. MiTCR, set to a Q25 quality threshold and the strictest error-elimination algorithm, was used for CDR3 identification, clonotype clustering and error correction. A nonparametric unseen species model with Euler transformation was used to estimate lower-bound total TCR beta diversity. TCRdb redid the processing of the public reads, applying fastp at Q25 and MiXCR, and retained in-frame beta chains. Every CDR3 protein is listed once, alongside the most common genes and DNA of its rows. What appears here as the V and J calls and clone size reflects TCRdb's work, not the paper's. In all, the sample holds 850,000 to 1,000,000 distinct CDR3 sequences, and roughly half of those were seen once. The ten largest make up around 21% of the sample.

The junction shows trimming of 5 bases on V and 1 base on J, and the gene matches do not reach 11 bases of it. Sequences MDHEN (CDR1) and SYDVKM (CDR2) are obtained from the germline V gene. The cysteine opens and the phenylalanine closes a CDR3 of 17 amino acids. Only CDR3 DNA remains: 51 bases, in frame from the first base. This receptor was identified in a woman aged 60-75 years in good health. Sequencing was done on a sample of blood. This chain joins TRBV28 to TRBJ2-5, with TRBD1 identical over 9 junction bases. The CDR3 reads CASSPTPGTGSQETQYF. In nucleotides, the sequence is TGTGCCAGCAGTCCGACTCCCGGGACAGGGTCCCAAGAGACCCAGTACTTC.